This T cell receptor beta chain was sequenced for a study of early T cells in non-severe SARS-CoV-2 infection. Overall study context: Sequencing targeted bulk RNA from unsorted whole blood, leaving chains unpaired.

Germline CDR1 DFQATT, CDR2 SNEGSKA (reference sequence). CDR3 length: 12 residues. Trimming took off 6 bases at V and 2 bases at J, with 10 bases between the two ends. TCRdb re-called the 5' RACE reads with MiXCR, one entry per CDR3 protein. The sample lists tens of thousands of distinct CDR3 sequences, more than 5% occurring once. This clonotype was detected ten times or more. The source material was whole blood. The chain joins TRBV20-1 to TRBJ2-5, with a possible D match to TRBD1 (5 bases). The clonotype originates from an adult who was a healthcare worker with PCR-confirmed SARS-CoV-2 infection or an uninfected control (not recorded which). The CDR3 region has the DNA TGCAGTGCCACAACAGGACAAGAGACCCAGTACTTC. Translation: CSATTGQETQYF.